Below are 14 T cell receptor beta chains sequenced from a single sample in a study of cytomegalovirus exposure and HLA in healthy donors. 60 Vbeta and 13 Jbeta primers were used in PCR. Repertoires were generated with immunoSEQ multiplex PCR, while TCRdb's copy carries only in-frame clones and drops some. This table holds around 150,000 clones, 65% to 85% found once. Sequencing was done on a sample of PBMCs. The receptors here all came from a woman between 40 and 50 years old in good health and CMV-seropositive.

The V gene is TRBV6-1, the J gene TRBJ2-5; 8 positions agree with TRBD1. V gave up 2 bases and J gave up 1 base; unmatched junction bases: 3. Per germline, CDR1 MNHNS and CDR2 SASEGT. This CDR3 spans 15 amino acids. The CDR3 DNA sequence: TGTGCCAGCAGTGAACGACAGGGGACCCAAGAGACCCAGTACTTC. Its protein is CASSERQGTQETQYF.

As to this clone: This sample includes further DNA sequences coding for the same CDR3. V usage is TRBV6-6 and J usage is TRBJ1-4; D possibly corresponds to TRBD1 (6 bases). V was trimmed by 2 bases and J by 8 bases, leaving 18 bases between them. CDR3 length: 16 amino acids. Germline CDR1 and CDR2: MNHNY and SVGAGI (reference sequence). CDR3 DNA sequence: TGTGCCAGCAGTTACCGTTCTCCAGGGGCAGGGGAAAAACTGTTTTTT. It encodes CASSYRSPGAGEKLFF.

This rearrangement joins TRBV2 to TRBJ2-7; 11 nucleotides match TRBD2. J was trimmed by 5 bases and V by 5 bases; bases with no gene match: 5. The CDR3 totals 14 residues. The germline V gene has CDR1 SNHLY and CDR2 FYNNEI. CDR3 sequence reads: CASSYLAGGNEQYF. The CDR3, as DNA: TGTGCCAGCAGTTATCTAGCGGGGGGCAACGAGCAGTACTTC.

V is TRBV7-9 and J is TRBJ1-3, with 7 bases identical to TRBD1. After removal of 2 bases from V and 3 bases from J, the junction contained 1 base not matched to a gene. This CDR3 comprises 14 residues. Looked up from germline, CDR1 is SEHNR and CDR2 is FQNEAQ (reference sequence). CDR3 residues: CASSLNRGGNTIYF. The DNA for the CDR3 is TGTGCCAGCAGCTTAAACAGGGGTGGAAACACCATATATTTT. Looking up the rest from reference TRBV7-9 and TRBJ1-3 gives the full variable domain: DTGVSQNPRHKITKRGQNVTFRCDPISEHNRLYWYRQTLGQGPEFLTYFQNEAQLEKSRLLSDRFSAERPKGSFSTLEIQRTEQGDSAMYLCASSLNRGGNTIYFGEGSWLTVV.

The chain employs TRBV30 and TRBJ2-2, with D possibly matching TRBD2 (6 bases). Germline V CDR1 and CDR2: GTSNPN, SVGIG (reference sequence). Trimming removed 0 bases from V and 5 bases from J, with 19 bases in between. This CDR3 spans 17 amino acids. In DNA, the CDR3 is TGTGCCTGGAGTGTACGTTCGTCGGGAGTGGAGACCGGGGAGCTGTTTTTT. Translation: CAWSVRSSGVETGELFF.

This sequence joins TRBV27 and TRBJ2-3; 7 bases align to TRBD1. J was trimmed by 2 bases and V by 6 bases; bases with no gene match: 5. CDR1 is MNHEY and CDR2 is SMNVEV in the germline V gene (reference sequence). The CDR3 sequence is 14 residues long. DNA for the CDR3: TGTGCCAGCAGCCGGGACAGACTCACAGATACGCAGTATTTT. Its translation is CASSRDRLTDTQYF.

This chain uses TRBV7-2 with TRBJ2-2; D gene ambiguous. Per the germline V gene, CDR1 is SGHTA and CDR2 is FQGNSA. The CDR3 totals 12 residues. V dropped 0 bases and J dropped 7 bases, with 3 bases sitting between them. CDR3 DNA sequence: TGTGCCAGCAGCTTAGCCGGCGGGGAGCTGTTTTTT. Amino acids: CASSLAGGELFF.

The rearrangement joins TRBV2 to TRBJ2-5; the match to TRBD1 covers 7 bases. Trimming took 7 bases from V and 4 from J; bases not matched to a gene: 9. The CDR3 sequence is 14 residues long. Germline values: CDR1 SNHLY, CDR2 FYNNEI. CDR3 bases: TGTGCCAGCAATTATTACGGGACAGCAGAGACCCAGTACTTC. The encoded protein is CASNYYGTAETQYF. Supplemented by reference TRBV2 and TRBJ2-5, the full variable domain reads EPEVTQTPSHQVTQMGQEVILRCVPISNHLYFYWYRQILGQKVEFLVSFYNNEISEKSEIFDDQFSVERPDGSNFTLKIRSTKLEDSAMYFCASNYYGTAETQYFGPGTRLLVL.

The chain recombines TRBV7-6 with TRBJ2-2, with D uncertain. The V gene lost 1 base and the J gene lost 1 base, with 4 bases spanning the gap. The CDR3 runs to 14 residues. The germline V gene encodes CDR1 SGHVS and CDR2 FNYEAQ. CDR3 loop: CASSLGQNTGELFF. In DNA, the CDR3 is TGTGCCAGCAGCTTAGGACAGAACACCGGGGAGCTGTTTTTT.

The chain employs TRBV5-6 and TRBJ2-2; a possible D gene is TRBD1 (6 bases). V was pared by 6 bases and J by 4 bases, with 16 bases between. Germline loops: CDR1 SGHDT, CDR2 YYEEEE. This CDR3 is 15 amino acids long. This chain's CDR3 is CASTGMGAGTGELFF. The CDR3 DNA is TGTGCCAGCACCGGGATGGGGGCGGGCACCGGGGAGCTGTTTTTT.

The chain has TRBV27 and TRBJ1-2, with unresolved D. CDR1 is MNHEY, CDR2 SMNVEV, per germline (reference sequence). Trimming removed 3 bases from V and 7 bases from J, with 12 bases in between. The CDR3 totals 13 residues. The chain's CDR3 is CASSLQLGSGYTF. For the CDR3, the DNA is TGTGCCAGCAGTTTGCAACTCGGGAGTGGCTACACCTTC.

The chain couples TRBV14 to TRBJ1-1, with a weak D call TRBD1 (5 bases). The V gene's germline CDR1 is SGHDN and CDR2 FVKESK. The CDR3 is made up of 15 amino acids. Deletions cut 1 base from V and 11 bases from J, with 20 bases between. The CDR3 loop reads CASSQGSGRVEGAFF. In DNA form, the CDR3 reads TGTGCCAGCAGCCAAGGTTCGGGCAGGGTTGAAGGCGCTTTCTTT.

This clone was observed a handful of times. The CDR3 DNA reads as TGTGCCAGCAGCACCCGGGAAACCCTCCACTTT. Translation gives CASSTRETLHF. The rearrangement links TRBV6-6 to TRBJ1-6; D unresolved. V lost 6 bases and J 14 bases, leaving 11 bases between the germline ends. This CDR3 is 11 amino acids long. Germline assignment: CDR1 MNHNY and CDR2 SVGAGI (reference sequence).

This rearrangement joins TRBV7-9 to TRBJ2-1; no reliable D call. The CDR3 contains 15 residues. The germline CDR1 and CDR2 sequences are SEHNR and FQNEAQ (reference sequence). Trimming took 2 bases from V and 0 from J, leaving 8 bases between them. The CDR3 bases are TGTGCCAGCAGCTTAATAAGCGTCTCCTACAATGAGCAGTTCTTC. Protein product: CASSLISVSYNEQFF.